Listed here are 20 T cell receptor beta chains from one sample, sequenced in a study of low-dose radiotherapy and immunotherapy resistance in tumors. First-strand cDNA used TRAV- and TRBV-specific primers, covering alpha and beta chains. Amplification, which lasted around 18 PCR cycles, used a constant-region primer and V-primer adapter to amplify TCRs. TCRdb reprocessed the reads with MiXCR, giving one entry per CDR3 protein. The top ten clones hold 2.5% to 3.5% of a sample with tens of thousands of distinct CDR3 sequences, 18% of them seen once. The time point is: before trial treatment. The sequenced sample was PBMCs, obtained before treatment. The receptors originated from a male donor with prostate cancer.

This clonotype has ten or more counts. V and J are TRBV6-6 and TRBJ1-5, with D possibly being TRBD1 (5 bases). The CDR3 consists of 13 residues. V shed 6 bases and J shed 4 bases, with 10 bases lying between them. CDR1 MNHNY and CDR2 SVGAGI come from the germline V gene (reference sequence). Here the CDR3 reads CASSLRENQPQHF. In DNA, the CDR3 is TGTGCCAGCAGCCTCAGGGAAAATCAGCCCCAGCATTTT.

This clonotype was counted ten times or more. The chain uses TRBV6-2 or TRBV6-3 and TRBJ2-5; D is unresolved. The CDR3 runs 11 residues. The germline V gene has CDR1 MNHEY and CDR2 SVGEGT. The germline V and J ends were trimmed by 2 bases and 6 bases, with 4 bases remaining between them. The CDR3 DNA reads TGTGCCAGCAGTTACCGGCAGACCCAGTACTTC. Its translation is CASSYRQTQYF.

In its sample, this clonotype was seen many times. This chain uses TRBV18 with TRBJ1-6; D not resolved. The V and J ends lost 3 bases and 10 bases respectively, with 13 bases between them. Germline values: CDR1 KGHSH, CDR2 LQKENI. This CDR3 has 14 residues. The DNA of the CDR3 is TGTGCCAGCTCACCCGACGGGGAGAGCTCACCCCTCCACTTT. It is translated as CASSPDGESSPLHF.

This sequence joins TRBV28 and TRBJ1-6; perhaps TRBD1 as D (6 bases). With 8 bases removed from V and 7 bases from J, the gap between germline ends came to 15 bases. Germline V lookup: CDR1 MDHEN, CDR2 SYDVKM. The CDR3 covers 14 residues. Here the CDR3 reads CASRPGQVNSPLHF. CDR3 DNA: TGTGCCAGCCGCCCGGGACAAGTAAATTCACCCCTCCACTTT.

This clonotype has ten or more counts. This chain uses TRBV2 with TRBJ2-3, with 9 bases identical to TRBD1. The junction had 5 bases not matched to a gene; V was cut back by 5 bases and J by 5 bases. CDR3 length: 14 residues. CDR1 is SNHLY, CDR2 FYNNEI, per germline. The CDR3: CASSTRQGVDTQYF. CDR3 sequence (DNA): TGTGCCAGCAGTACGCGACAGGGGGTAGATACGCAGTATTTT.

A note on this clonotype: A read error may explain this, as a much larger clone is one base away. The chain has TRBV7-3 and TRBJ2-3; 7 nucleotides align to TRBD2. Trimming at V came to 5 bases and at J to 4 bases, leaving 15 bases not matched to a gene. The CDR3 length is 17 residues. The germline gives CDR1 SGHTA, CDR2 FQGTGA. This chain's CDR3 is CASSPQSGLRNPDTQYF. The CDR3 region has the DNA TGTGCCAGCAGCCCGCAGTCGGGACTAAGAAACCCAGATACGCAGTATTTT.

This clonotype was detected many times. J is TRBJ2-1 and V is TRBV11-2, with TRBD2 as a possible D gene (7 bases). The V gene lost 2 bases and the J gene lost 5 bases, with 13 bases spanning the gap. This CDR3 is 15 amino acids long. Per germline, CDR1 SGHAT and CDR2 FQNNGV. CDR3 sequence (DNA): TGTGCCAGCAGCTTAAGGGGGGGGCGGGACAATGAGCAGTTCTTC. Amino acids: CASSLRGGRDNEQFF.

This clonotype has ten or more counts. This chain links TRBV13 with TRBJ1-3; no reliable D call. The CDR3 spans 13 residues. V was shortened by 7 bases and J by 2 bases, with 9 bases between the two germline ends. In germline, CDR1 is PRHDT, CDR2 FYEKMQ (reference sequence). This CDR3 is CASTHQAGNTIYF. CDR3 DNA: TGTGCCAGCACCCATCAAGCTGGAAACACCATATATTTT. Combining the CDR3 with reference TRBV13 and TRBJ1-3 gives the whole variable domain AAGVIQSPRHLIKEKRETATLKCYPIPRHDTVYWYQQGPGQDPQFLISFYEKMQSDKGSIPDRFSAQQFSDYHSELNMSSLELGDSALYFCASTHQAGNTIYFGEGSWLTVV.

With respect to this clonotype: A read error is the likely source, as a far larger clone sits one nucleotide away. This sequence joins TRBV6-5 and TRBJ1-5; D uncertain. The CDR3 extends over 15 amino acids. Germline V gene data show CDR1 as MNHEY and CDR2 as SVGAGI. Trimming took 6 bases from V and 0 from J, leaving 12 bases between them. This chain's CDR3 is CASSPSFYSNQPQHF. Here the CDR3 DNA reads TGTGCCAGCAGCCCCTCCTTTTATAGCAATCAGCCCCAGCATTTT.

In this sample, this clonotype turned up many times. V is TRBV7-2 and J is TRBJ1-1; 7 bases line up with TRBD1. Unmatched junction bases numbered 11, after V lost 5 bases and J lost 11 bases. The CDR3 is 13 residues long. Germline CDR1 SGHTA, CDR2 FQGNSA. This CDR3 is CASSQGVLGTAFF. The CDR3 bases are TGTGCCAGCAGCCAGGGGGTCCTGGGGACGGCTTTCTTT.

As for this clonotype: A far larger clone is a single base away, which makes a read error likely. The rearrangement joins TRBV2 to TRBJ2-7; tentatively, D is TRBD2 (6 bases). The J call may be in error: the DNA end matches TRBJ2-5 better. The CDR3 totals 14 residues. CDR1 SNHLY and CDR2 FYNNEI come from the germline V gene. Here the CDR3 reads CASSEQGAGETQYF. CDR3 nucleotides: TGTGCCAGCAGTGAACAGGGCGCGGGGGAGACCCAGTACTTC.

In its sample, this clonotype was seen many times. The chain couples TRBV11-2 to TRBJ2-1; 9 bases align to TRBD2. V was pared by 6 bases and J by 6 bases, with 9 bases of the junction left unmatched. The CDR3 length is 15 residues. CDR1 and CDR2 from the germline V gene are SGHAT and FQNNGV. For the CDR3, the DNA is TGTGCCAGCAGATTAAGCGGGGGGTCGGGCAATGAGCAGTTCTTC. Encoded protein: CASRLSGGSGNEQFF. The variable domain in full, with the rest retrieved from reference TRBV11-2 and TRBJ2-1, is EAGVAQSPRYKIIEKRQSVAFWCNPISGHATLYWYQQILGQGPKLLIQFQNNGVVDDSQLPKDRFSAERLKGVDSTLKIQPAKLEDSAVYLCASRLSGGSGNEQFFGPGTRLTVL.

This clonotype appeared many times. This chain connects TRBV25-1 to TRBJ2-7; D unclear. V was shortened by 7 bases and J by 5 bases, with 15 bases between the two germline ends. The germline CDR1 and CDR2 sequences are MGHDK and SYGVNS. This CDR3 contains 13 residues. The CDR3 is CASNDVIQDEQYF. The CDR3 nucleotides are TGTGCCAGCAATGACGTAATCCAAGACGAGCAGTACTTC.

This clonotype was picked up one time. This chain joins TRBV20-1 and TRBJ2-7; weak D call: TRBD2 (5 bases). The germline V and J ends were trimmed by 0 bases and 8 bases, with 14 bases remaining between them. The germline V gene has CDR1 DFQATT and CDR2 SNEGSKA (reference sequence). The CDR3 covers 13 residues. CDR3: CSARDPTLAKQYF. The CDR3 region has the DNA TGCAGTGCTAGAGATCCCACCCTAGCTAAGCAGTACTTC.

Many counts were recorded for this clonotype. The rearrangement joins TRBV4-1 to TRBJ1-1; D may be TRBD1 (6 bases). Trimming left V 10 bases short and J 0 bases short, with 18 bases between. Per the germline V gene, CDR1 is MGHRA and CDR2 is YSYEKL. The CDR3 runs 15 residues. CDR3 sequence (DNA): TGCGCCATCTCCGTTTCTACAGGGTTGAACACTGAAGCTTTCTTT. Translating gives CAISVSTGLNTEAFF.

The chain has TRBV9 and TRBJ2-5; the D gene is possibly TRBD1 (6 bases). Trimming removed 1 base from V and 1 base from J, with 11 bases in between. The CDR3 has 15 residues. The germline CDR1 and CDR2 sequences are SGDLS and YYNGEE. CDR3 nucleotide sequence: TGTGCCAGCAGCGTACTGGGACAAATCCAAGAGACCCAGTACTTC. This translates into CASSVLGQIQETQYF.

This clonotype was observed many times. The chain's CDR3 is CASSVGRDSFHEQYF. In nucleotides, the CDR3 is TGTGCCAGCAGCGTAGGCCGGGACAGCTTCCACGAGCAGTACTTC. This chain links TRBV9 with TRBJ2-7; TRBD1 matches at 7 bases. CDR3 size: 15 residues. Germline V gives CDR1 SGDLS, CDR2 YYNGEE. V gave up 0 bases and J gave up 5 bases; unmatched junction bases: 8.

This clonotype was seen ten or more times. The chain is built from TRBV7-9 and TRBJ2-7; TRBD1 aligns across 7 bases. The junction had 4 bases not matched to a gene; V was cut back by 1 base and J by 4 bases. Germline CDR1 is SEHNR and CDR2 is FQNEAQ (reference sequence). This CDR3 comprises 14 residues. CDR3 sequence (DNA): TGTGCCAGCAGCTTAGGGGGCAGGGGGTACGAGCAGTACTTC. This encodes CASSLGGRGYEQYF.

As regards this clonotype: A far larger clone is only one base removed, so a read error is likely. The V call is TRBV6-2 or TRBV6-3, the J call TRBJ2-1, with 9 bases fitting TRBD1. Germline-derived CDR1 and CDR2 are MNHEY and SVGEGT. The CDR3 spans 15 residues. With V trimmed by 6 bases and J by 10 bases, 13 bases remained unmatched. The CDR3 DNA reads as TGTGCCAGCAGGATAACAGGGGGCTTGAGGTACGAGCAGTTCTTC. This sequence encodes CASRITGGLRYEQFF.

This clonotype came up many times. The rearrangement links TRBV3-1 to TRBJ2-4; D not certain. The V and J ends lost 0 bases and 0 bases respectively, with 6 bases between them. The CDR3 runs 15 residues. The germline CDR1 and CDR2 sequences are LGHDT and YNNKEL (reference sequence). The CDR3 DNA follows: TGTGCCAGCAGCCAAGATCTTCTAGCCAAAAACATTCAGTACTTC. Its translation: CASSQDLLAKNIQYF. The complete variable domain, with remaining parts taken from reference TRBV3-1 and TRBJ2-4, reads DTAVSQTPKYLVTQMGNDKSIKCEQNLGHDTMYWYKQDSKKFLKIMFSYNNKELIINETVPNRFSPKSPDKAHLNLHINSLELGDSAVYFCASSQDLLAKNIQYFGAGTRLSVL.